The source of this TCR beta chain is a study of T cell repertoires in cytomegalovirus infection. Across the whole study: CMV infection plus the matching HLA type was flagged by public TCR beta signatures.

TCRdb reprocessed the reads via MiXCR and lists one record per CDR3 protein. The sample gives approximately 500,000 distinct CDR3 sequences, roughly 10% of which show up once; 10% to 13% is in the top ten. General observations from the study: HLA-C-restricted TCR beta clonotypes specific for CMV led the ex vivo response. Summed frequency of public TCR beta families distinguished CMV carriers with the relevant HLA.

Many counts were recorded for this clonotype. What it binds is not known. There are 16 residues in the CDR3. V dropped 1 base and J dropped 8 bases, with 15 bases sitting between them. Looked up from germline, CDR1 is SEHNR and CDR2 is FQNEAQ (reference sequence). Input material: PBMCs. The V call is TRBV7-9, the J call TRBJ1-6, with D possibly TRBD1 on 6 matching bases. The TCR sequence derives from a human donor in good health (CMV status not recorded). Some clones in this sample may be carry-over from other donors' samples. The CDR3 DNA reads TGTGCCAGCAGCTTAGGGGGGCCCCTAGCCTATTCACCCCTCCACTTT. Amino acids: CASSLGGPLAYSPLHF. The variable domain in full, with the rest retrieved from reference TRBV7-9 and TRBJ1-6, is DTGVSQNPRHKITKRGQNVTFRCDPISEHNRLYWYRQTLGQGPEFLTYFQNEAQLEKSRLLSDRFSAERPKGSFSTLEIQRTEQGDSAMYLCASSLGGPLAYSPLHFGNGTRLTVT.